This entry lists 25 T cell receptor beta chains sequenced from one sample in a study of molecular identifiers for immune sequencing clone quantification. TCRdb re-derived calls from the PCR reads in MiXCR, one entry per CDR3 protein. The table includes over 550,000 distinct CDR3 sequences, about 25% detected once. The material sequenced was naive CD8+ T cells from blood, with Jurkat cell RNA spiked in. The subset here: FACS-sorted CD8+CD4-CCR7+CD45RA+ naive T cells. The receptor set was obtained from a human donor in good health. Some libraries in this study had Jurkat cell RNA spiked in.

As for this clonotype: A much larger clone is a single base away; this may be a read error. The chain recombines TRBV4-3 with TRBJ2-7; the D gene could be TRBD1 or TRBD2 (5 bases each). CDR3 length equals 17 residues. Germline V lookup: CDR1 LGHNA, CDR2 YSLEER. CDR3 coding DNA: TGCGTCAGCAGCCCGTCCCCTTCCGGGGCCAGCTCCTACGAGCAGTACTTC. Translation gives CVSSPSPSGASSYEQYF.

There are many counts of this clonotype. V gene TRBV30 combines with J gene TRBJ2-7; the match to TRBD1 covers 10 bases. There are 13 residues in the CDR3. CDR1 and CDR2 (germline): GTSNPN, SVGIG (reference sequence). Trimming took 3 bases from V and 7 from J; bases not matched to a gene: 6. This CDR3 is CAWSPGQGYEQYF. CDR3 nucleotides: TGTGCCTGGAGCCCGGGACAGGGGTATGAGCAGTACTTC.

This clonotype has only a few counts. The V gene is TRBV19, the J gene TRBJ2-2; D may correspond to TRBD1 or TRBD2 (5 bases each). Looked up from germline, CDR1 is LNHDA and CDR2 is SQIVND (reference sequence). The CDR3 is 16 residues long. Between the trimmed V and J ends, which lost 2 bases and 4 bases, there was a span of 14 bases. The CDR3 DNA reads TGTGCCAGTAGTATACCTGGTGCAGGGAGCACCGGGGAGCTGTTTTTT. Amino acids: CASSIPGAGSTGELFF.

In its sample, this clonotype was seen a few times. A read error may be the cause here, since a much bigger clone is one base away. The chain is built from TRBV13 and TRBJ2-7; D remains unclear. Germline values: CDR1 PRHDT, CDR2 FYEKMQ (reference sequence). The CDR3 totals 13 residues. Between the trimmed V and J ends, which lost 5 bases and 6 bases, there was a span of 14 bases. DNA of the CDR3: TGTGCCAGCAGCCCGGTTGACCAGACCGAGCAGTACTTC. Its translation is CASSPVDQTEQYF.

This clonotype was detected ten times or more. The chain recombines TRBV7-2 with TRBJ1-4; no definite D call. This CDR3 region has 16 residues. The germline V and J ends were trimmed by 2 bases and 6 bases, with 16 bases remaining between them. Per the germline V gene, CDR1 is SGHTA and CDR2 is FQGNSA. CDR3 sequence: CASSLPIGREDEKLFF. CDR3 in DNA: TGTGCCAGCAGCTTACCCATCGGGAGGGAGGATGAAAAACTGTTTTTT.

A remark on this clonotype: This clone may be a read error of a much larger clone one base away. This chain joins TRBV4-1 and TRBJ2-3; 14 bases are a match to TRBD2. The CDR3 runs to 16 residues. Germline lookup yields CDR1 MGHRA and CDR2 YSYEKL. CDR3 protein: CASSLSGTSGGDTHYF. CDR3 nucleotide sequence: TGCGCCAGCAGCCTCTCCGGGACTAGCGGGGGAGATACGCACTATTTT.

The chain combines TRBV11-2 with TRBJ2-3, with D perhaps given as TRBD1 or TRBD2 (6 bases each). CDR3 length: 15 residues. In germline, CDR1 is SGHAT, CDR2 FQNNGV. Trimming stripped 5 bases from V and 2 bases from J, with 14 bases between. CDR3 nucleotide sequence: TGTGCCAGCAGCGAAATCGGGGGCTACACAGATACGCAGTATTTT. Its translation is CASSEIGGYTDTQYF.

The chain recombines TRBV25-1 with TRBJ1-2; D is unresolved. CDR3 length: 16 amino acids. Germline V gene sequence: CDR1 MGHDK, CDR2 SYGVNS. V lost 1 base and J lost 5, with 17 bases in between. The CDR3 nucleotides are TGTGCCAGCAGTGAATTGGGCAGCCCAGCGAGATATGGCTACACCTTC. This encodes CASSELGSPARYGYTF.

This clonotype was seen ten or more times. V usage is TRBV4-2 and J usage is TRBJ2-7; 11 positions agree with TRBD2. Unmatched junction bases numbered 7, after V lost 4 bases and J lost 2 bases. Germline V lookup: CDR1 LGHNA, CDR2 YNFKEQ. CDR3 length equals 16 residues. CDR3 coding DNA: TGTGCCAGCAGCCCCACCTCTAGCGGGGGGACCTACGAGCAGTACTTC. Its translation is CASSPTSSGGTYEQYF.

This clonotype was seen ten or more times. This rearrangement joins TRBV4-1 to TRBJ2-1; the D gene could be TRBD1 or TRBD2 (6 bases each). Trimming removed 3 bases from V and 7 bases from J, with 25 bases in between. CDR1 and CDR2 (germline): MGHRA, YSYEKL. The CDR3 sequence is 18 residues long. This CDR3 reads CASSHFIGGRSIGNEQFF. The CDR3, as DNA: TGCGCCAGCAGCCACTTCATTGGGGGGCGAAGCATAGGGAATGAGCAGTTCTTC.

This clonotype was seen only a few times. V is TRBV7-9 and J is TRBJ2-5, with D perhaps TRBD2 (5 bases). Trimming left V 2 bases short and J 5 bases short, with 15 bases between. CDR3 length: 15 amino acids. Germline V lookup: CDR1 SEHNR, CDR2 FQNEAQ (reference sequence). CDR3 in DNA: TGTGCCAGCAGCTTACGAGAGGGTTCGGAGGAGACCCAGTACTTC. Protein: CASSLREGSEETQYF.

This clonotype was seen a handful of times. In nucleotides, the CDR3 is TGCAGTGCCACAGGGGGCTCTGGCTACACCTTC. Translated: CSATGGSGYTF. The rearrangement uses TRBV20-1 and TRBJ1-2; 9 bases are shared with TRBD1. CDR1 and CDR2 from the germline V gene are DFQATT and SNEGSKA (reference sequence). Trimming cost V 6 bases and J 7 bases; bases outside gene matches: 3. CDR3 length: 11 amino acids.

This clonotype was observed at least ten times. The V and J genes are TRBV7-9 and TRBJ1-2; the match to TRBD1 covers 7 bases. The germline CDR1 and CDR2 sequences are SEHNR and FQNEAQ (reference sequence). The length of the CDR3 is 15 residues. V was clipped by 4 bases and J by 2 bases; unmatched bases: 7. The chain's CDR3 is CASSSSTGMNYGYTF. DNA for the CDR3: TGTGCCAGCAGCTCGTCGACAGGGATGAACTATGGCTACACCTTC.

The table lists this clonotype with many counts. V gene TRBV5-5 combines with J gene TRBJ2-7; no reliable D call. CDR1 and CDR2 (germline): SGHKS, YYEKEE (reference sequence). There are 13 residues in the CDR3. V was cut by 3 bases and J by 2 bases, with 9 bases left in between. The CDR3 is CASSWTETYEQYF. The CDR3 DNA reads TGTGCCAGCAGCTGGACGGAGACCTACGAGCAGTACTTC.

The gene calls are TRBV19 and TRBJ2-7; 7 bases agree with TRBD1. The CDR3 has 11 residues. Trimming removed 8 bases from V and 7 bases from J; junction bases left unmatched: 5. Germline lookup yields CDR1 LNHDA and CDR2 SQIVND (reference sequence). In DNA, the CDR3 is TGTGCCAGTTCGACAGGGCTAGAGCAGTACTTC. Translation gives CASSTGLEQYF.

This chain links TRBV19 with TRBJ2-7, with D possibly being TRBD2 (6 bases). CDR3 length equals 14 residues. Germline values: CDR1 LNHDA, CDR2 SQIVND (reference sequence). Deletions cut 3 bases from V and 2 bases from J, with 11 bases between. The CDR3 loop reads CASSIVLAPYEQYF. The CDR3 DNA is TGTGCCAGTAGTATTGTTCTAGCGCCCTACGAGCAGTACTTC. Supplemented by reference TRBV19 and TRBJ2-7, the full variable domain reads DGGITQSPKYLFRKEGQNVTLSCEQNLNHDAMYWYRQDPGQGLRLIYYSQIVNDFQKGDIAEGYSVSREKKESFPLTVTSAQKNPTAFYLCASSIVLAPYEQYFGPGTRLTVT.

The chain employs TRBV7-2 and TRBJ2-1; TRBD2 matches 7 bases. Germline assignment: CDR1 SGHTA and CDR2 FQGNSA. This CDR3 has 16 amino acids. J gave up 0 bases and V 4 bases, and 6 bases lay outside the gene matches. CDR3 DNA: TGTGCCAGCAGCTACGGCTGGGGGGGCTCCTACAATGAGCAGTTCTTC. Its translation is CASSYGWGGSYNEQFF.

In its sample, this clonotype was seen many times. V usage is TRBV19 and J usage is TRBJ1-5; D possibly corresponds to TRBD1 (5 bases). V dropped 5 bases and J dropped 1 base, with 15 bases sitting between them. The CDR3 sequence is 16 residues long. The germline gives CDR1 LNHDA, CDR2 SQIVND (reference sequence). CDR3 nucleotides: TGTGCCAGTAGTTCAGGGTACGGTGGGAGCAATCAGCCCCAGCATTTT. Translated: CASSSGYGGSNQPQHF.

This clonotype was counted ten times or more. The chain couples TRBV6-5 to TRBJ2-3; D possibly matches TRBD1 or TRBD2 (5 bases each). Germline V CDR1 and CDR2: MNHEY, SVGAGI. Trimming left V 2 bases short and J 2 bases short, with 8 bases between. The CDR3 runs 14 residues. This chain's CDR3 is CASSYVGDTDTQYF. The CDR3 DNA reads TGTGCCAGCAGTTACGTGGGGGACACAGATACGCAGTATTTT.

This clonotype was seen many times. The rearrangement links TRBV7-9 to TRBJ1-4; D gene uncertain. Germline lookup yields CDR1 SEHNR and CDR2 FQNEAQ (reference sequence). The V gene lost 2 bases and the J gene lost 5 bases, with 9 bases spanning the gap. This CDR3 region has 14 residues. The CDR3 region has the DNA TGTGCCAGCAGCTTACTTACGAGCAATGAAAAACTGTTTTTT. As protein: CASSLLTSNEKLFF.

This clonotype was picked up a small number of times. The CDR3 sequence is CASSFGLAVYEQYF. DNA of the CDR3: TGTGCCAGCAGTTTTGGACTAGCGGTCTACGAGCAGTACTTC. V and J are TRBV27 and TRBJ2-7, with 10 bases lining up with TRBD2. This CDR3 is 14 amino acids long. Trimming cost V 3 bases and J 3 bases; bases outside gene matches: 2. Germline V gene sequence: CDR1 MNHEY, CDR2 SMNVEV (reference sequence).

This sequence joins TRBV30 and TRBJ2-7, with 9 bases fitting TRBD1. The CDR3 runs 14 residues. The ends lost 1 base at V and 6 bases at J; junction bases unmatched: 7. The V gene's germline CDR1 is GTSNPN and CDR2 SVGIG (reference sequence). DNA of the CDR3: TGTGCCTGGAGTGGGGGGACAGGGCTTTCCGAGCAGTACTTC. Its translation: CAWSGGTGLSEQYF.

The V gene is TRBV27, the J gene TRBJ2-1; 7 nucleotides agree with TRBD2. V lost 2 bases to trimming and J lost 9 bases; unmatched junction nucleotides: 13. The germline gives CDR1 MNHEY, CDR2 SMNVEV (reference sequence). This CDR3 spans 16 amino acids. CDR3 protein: CASSLIWTSKGREQFF. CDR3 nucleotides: TGTGCCAGCAGTTTAATCTGGACTAGTAAGGGCCGTGAGCAGTTCTTC.

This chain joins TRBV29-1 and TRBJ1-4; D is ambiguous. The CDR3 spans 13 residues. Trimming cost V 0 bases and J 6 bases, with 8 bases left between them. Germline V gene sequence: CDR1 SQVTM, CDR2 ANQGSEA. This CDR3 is CSVEDDLYEKLFF. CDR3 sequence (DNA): TGCAGCGTTGAAGACGACTTATATGAAAAACTGTTTTTT.

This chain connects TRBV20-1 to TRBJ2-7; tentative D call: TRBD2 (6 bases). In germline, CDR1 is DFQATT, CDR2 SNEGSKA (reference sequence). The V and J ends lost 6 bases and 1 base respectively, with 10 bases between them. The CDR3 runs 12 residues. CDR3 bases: TGCAGTGCGGGTCTAGCGTCCTACGAGCAGTACTTC. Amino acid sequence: CSAGLASYEQYF.